This T cell receptor beta chain emerged from a study of T-cell memory formation after mild COVID-19 (dated by TCRdb to the early 2020s). Regarding the complete study: TCR sequence clusters from the two donors were found to be largely donor specific. Longitudinal TCRalpha and TCRbeta repertoire sequencing tracked T-cell clones expanding and contracting after mild COVID-19 in a couple of donors. Two young, previously healthy adult volunteers made up the cohort, one male and one female. Overall study results and their limits: The detection of some responding clones in pre-infection memory suggests that pre-existing cross-reactive memory T cells joined the SARS-CoV-2 response. SARS-CoV-2 specificity of the second-wave clones peaking on day 37 was not confirmed. Balanced CD4/CD8 phenotypes were observed for clones contracting from day 15 to 85, whereas a bias towards CD4+ was observed for a second wave of clones expanding from day 15 to 37. Contracting CD4+ clones were found mainly in CM and EM memory subsets, while CD8+ clones were enriched in EMRA. Only two mild cases were covered by the study, and larger cohorts that include severe cases with pre-infection samples were considered necessary.

Sequenced using an Illumina NovaSeq 6000. TCRalpha and TCRbeta cDNA libraries were built by 5'RACE with constant-segment primers, adding sample barcodes and unique molecular identifiers. RNA was extracted from every sample with Trizol reagent. Library amplification was performed in two PCR steps, and a second sample barcode and Illumina TruSeq adapters were introduced in the second step. Sequencing of the libraries was done on an Illumina NovaSeq, producing 2 x 150 bp paired-end reads. In the source study's methods: Reads were demultiplexed and collapsed into UMI-guided consensus sequences with migec v1.2.7. With mixcr v2.1.11, UMI consensuses were aligned to TRA and TRB V and J templates and assembled into clonotypes. Clonotypes were classified as expanded or contracted when called significant by both edgeR and NoisET, with noise models trained on biological replicates. For edgeR calls, a false discovery rate-adjusted p below 0.01 and a log2 fold-change threshold of 1 were applied. As an exploratory analysis of dynamics, PCA with hierarchical clustering was applied to max-normalized trajectories of the 1000 most abundant clonotypes. Separately sequenced CD4+ and CD8+ repertoires were used to assign the CD4 or CD8 phenotype of responding clones. The public reads were quality trimmed at Q25 with fastp and then assembled into clones with MiXCR by TCRdb, keeping productive beta chains. Each entry is one CDR3 protein sequence, shown with its most common DNA and genes. The V and J calls were determined by TCRdb, not by the authors. A total of roughly 510,000 distinct CDR3 sequences appear in this sample, around a sixth of them only once. The biggest ten clones account for about 8.6% of the sample.

Ficoll-Paque density gradient centrifugation was the method used to isolate PBMCs. Concerning this clonotype: Its recognized antigen is unknown. No base quality information exists; no much larger clone differs at one position.

There are 12 amino acids in the CDR3, from cysteine to phenylalanine inclusive. CDR3 DNA is the only sequence kept; it has 36 bases, read in frame from the first base. V has 5 bases trimmed and J has 12 bases trimmed; junction bases matching no gene number 4. For CDR1 and CDR2, the germline V gene (reference sequence) lists SEHNR and FQNEAQ. The TCR sequence derives from an adult woman who had mild COVID-19 (a few samples of this study predate the infection). The sample titles of this study are shuffled in the database, so cell type and time point are left out; the donor was told from shared clones. This sequence uses TRBV7-9 and TRBJ2-1; TRBD2 lines up with 10 middle nucleotides. The sequenced material came from PBMCs or a T cell subset sorted from them (not recorded which). This receptor carries the CDR3 CASSLRLAGQFF. The bases are TGTGCCAGCAGCCTGCGACTAGCGGGGCAGTTCTTC.